The 14 T cell receptor beta chains below all came from one sample that was sequenced in a study of T cells expressing NK-cell markers. Using the 5' RACE reads, TCRdb records one entry per CDR3 protein without DNA. The listing contains about 260,000 distinct CDR3 sequences. The specimen was blood T cells: a sorted CD56 or NKG2C T cell subset, CD4+ or CD8+ T cells, or bulk PBMC T cells (not recorded which). The receptors shown here come from a young man in good health.

The chain is built from TRBV28 and TRBJ2-1. The germline CDR1 and CDR2 sequences are MDHEN and SYDVKM. This CDR3 comprises 14 residues. The CDR3 is CASKELPRHNEQFF.

The chain has TRBV24-1 and TRBJ1-5; the D call of TRBD1 rests on TCRdb alone, since no DNA is present to check it. This CDR3 region has 16 residues. Germline V gene sequence: CDR1 KGHDR, CDR2 SFDVKD. CDR3 amino acids: CATSETGTGVDQPQHF.

The chain couples TRBV27 to TRBJ1-2. Germline assignment: CDR1 MNHEY and CDR2 SMNVEV (reference sequence). The CDR3 is 13 residues long. CDR3 sequence reads: CASSLYGSNGYTF.

The chain combines TRBV10-3 with TRBJ2-2; with no DNA, the TCRdb D assignment of TRBD1 cannot be verified. Germline V gives CDR1 ENHRY, CDR2 SYGVKD. The CDR3 has 16 residues. The CDR3 spells CAINGDRGANTGELFF.

The rearrangement links TRBV18 to TRBJ2-4. In germline, CDR1 is KGHSH, CDR2 LQKENI. The CDR3 length is 13 residues. CDR3 region: CASSPSLKNIQYF.

The chain joins TRBV30 to TRBJ2-3; absent DNA, TCRdb's TRBD1 call cannot be checked. The CDR3 contains 14 residues. CDR1 and CDR2 (germline): GTSNPN, SVGIG (reference sequence). CDR3 region: CAWDNRVGTDTQYF.

This chain uses TRBV2 with TRBJ2-7. CDR3 length: 12 residues. Germline V gene sequence: CDR1 SNHLY, CDR2 FYNNEI. The CDR3 reads CAKSGRSSEQYF.

The rearrangement links TRBV30 to TRBJ1-1. This CDR3 comprises 14 residues. Germline lookup yields CDR1 GTSNPN and CDR2 SVGIG (reference sequence). CDR3 region: CAWNGVSLNTEAFF.

The CDR3 region is CATGTGNTGELFF. The chain joins TRBV15 to TRBJ2-2; TCRdb indicates TRBD1, and absent DNA this call remains unverified. The CDR3 spans 13 residues. Germline lookup yields CDR1 LNHNV and CDR2 YYDKDF (reference sequence).

The chain carries TRBV29-1 and TRBJ2-5; absent DNA, TCRdb's TRBD2 call cannot be checked. This CDR3 spans 14 amino acids. Germline assignment: CDR1 SQVTM and CDR2 ANQGSEA. This chain's CDR3 is CSVAVRQGGETQYF.

The chain joins TRBV6-2 or TRBV6-3 to TRBJ2-4; TCRdb indicates TRBD2, and absent DNA this call remains unverified. CDR1 and CDR2 from the germline V gene are MNHEY and SVGEGT. CDR3 length: 13 amino acids. CDR3 sequence reads: CASRAGAKNIQYF.

The chain employs TRBV11-2 and TRBJ2-1; no DNA is available, so the TRBD1 call from TCRdb remains unchecked. Per the germline V gene, CDR1 is SGHAT and CDR2 is FQNNGV. The CDR3 spans 14 residues. This chain's CDR3 is CASTGDREYNEQFF.

V usage is TRBV20-1 and J usage is TRBJ2-1; the TRBD1 assignment by TCRdb is unverifiable without DNA. Looked up from germline, CDR1 is DFQATT and CDR2 is SNEGSKA (reference sequence). The length of the CDR3 is 12 residues. CDR3 residues: CSAQGPYNEQFF.

The chain links TRBV5-6 to TRBJ1-2; TCRdb's assignment of TRBD1 cannot be checked, as there is no DNA. The germline V gene has CDR1 SGHDT and CDR2 YYEEEE. The CDR3 runs to 13 residues. This chain's CDR3 is CASSLNRQYGYTF.